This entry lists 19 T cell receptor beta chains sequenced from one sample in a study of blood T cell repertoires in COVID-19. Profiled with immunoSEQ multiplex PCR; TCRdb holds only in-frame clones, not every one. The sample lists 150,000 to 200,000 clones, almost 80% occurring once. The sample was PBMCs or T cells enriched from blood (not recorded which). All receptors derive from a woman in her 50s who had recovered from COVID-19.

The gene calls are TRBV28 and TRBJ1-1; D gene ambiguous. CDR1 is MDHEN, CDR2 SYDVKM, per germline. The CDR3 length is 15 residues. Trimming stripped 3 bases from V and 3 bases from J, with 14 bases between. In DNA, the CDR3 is TGTGCCAGCAGTTTTCGGCCGGGAGTGTACACTGAAGCTTTCTTT. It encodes CASSFRPGVYTEAFF.

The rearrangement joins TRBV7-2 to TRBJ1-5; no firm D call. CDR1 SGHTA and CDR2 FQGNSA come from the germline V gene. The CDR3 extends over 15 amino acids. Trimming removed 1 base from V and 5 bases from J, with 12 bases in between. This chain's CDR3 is CASSLVYGGDQPQHF. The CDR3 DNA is TGTGCCAGCAGCTTAGTGTACGGTGGTGATCAGCCCCAGCATTTT. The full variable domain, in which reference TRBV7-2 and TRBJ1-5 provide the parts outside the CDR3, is GAGVSQSPSNKVTEKGKDVELRCDPISGHTALYWYRQSLGQGLEFLIYFQGNSAPDKSGLPSDRFSAERTGGSVSTLTIQRTQQEDSAVYLCASSLVYGGDQPQHFGDGTRLSIL.

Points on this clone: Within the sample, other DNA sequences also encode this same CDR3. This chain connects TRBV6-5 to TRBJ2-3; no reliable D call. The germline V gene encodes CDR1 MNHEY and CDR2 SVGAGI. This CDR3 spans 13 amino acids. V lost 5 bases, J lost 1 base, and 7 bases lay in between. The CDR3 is CASSPPGTDTQYF. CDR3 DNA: TGTGCCAGCAGTCCCCCTGGCACAGATACGCAGTATTTT.

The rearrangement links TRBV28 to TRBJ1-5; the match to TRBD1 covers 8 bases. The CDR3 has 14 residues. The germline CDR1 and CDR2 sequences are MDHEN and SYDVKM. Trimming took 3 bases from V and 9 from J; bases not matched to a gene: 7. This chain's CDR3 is CASSFGQGFMPQHF. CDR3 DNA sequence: TGTGCCAGCAGTTTCGGACAGGGTTTCATGCCCCAGCATTTT. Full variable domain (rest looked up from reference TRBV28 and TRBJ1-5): DVKVTQSSRYLVKRTGEKVFLECVQDMDHENMFWYRQDPGLGLRLIYFSYDVKMKEKGDIPEGYSVSREKKERFSLILESASTNQTSMYLCASSFGQGFMPQHFGDGTRLSIL.

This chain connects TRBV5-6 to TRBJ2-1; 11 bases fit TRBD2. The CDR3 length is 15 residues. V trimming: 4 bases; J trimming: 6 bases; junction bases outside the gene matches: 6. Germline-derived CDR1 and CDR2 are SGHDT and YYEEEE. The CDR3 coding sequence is TGTGCCAGCAGCGAGGAACTAGCGGGGGCCAATGAGCAGTTCTTC. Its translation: CASSEELAGANEQFF. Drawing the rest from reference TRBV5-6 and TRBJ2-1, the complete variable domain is DAGVTQSPTHLIKTRGQQVTLRCSPKSGHDTVSWYQQALGQGPQFIFQYYEEEERQRGNFPDRFSGHQFPNYSSELNVNALLLGDSALYLCASSEELAGANEQFFGPGTRLTVL.

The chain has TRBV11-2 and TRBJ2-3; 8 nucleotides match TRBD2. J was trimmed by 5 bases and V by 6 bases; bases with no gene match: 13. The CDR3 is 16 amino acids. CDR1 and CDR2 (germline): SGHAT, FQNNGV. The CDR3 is CASSREPGLAGDTQYF. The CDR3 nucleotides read TGTGCCAGCAGTCGTGAACCCGGACTAGCCGGAGATACGCAGTATTTT.

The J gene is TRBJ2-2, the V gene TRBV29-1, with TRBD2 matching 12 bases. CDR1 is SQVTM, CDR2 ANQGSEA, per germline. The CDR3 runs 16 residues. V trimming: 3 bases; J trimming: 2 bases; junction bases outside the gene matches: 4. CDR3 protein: CSVDGLAGSNTGELFF. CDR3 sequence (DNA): TGCAGCGTTGACGGACTAGCGGGATCTAACACCGGGGAGCTGTTTTTT.

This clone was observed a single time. CDR3 in DNA: TGTGCCAGCTCGCCCAGGGTTGGAATCGTCAACGAGCAGTACTTC. Translation gives CASSPRVGIVNEQYF. The V call is TRBV18, the J call TRBJ2-7, with D perhaps matching TRBD1 (5 bases). Germline V gives CDR1 KGHSH, CDR2 LQKENI. CDR3 length: 15 amino acids. V gave up 6 bases and J gave up 5 bases, with 20 bases separating them.

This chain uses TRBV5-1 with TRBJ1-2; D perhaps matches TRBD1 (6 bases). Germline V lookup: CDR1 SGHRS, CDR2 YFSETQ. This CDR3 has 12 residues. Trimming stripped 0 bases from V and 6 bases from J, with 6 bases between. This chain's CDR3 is CASSLDRDGYTF. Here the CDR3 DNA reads TGCGCCAGCAGCTTGGACAGGGATGGCTACACCTTC.

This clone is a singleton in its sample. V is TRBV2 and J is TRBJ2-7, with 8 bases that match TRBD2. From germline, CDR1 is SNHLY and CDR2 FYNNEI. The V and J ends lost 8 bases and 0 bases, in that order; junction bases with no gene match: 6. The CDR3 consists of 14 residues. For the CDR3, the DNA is TGTGCCAGCTCCCCCGGGACTAGCTCCTACGAGCAGTACTTC. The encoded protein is CASSPGTSSYEQYF.

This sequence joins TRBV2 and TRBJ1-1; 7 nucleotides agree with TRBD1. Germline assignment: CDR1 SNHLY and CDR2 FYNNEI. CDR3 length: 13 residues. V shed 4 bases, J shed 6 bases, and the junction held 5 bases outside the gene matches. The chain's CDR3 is CASSGQGRSEAFF. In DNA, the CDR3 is TGTGCCAGCAGTGGACAGGGTCGGTCTGAAGCTTTCTTT.

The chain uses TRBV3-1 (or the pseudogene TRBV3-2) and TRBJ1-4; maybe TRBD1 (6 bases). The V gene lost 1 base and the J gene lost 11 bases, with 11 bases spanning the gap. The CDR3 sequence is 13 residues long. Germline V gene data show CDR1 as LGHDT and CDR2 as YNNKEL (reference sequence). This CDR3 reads CASSQGGQYKLFF. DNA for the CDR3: TGTGCCAGCAGCCAAGGAGGACAGTACAAACTGTTTTTT.

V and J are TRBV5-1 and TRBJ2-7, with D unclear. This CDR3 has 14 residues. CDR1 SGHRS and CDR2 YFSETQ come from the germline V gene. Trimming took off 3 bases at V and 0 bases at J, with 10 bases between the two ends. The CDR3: CASSSSPLSYEQYF. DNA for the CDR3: TGCGCCAGCAGCTCGTCCCCTCTCTCCTACGAGCAGTACTTC.

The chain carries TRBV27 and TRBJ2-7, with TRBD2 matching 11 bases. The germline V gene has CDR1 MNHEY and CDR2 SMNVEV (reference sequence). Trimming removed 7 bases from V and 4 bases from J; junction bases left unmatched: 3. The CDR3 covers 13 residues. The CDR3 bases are TGTGCCAGCACTCTAGCGGGGGGATACGAGCAGTACTTC. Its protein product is CASTLAGGYEQYF.

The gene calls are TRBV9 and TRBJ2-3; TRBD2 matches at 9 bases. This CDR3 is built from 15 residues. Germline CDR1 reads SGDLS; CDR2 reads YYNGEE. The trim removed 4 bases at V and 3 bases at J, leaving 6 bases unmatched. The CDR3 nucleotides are TGTGCCAGCAGCATTAGCGGGAGCGTGACAGATACGCAGTATTTT. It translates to CASSISGSVTDTQYF.

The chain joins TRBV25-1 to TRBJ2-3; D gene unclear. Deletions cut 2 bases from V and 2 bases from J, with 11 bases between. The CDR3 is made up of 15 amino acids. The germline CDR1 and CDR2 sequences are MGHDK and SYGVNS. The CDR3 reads CASSEDWRHTDTQYF. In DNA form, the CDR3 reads TGTGCCAGCAGTGAAGATTGGCGGCACACAGATACGCAGTATTTT.

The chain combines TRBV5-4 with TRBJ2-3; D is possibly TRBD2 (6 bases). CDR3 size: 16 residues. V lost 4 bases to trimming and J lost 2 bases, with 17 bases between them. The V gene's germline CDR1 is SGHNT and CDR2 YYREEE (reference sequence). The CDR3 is CASSPRGSGITDTQYF. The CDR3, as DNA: TGTGCCAGCAGCCCCCGGGGTAGCGGCATCACAGATACGCAGTATTTT. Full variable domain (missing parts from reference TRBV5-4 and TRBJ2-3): ETGVTQSPTHLIKTRGQQVTLRCSSQSGHNTVSWYQQALGQGPQFIFQYYREEENGRGNFPPRFSGLQFPNYSSELNVNALELDDSALYLCASSPRGSGITDTQYFGPGTRLTVL.

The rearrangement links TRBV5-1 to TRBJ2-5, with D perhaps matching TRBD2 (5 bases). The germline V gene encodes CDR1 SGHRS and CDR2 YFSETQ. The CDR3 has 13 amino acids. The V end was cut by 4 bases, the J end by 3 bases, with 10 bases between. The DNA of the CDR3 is TGCGCCAGCAGCGCCGGGGTAAAAGAGACCCAGTACTTC. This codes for CASSAGVKETQYF. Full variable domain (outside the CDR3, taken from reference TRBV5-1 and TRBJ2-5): KAGVTQTPRYLIKTRGQQVTLSCSPISGHRSVSWYQQTPGQGLQFLFEYFSETQRNKGNFPGRFSGRQFSNSRSEMNVSTLELGDSALYLCASSAGVKETQYFGPGTRLLVL.

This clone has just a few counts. The CDR3 loop is CASQDRANEKLFF. CDR3 in DNA: TGTGCCAGCCAGGACAGAGCTAATGAAAAACTGTTTTTT. The gene calls are TRBV5-5 and TRBJ1-4, with D tentatively TRBD1 (6 bases). V was clipped by 7 bases and J by 3 bases, with 10 bases between them. The CDR3 has 13 amino acids. Germline CDR1 SGHKS, CDR2 YYEKEE (reference sequence).